The clone carrying this TCR beta chain is a singleton in its sample. Antigen: not known. Profiling relied on immunoSEQ multiplex PCR, and the TCRdb table lists in-frame clones only, not all of them. The sample holds approximately 70,000 clones; 90% are singletons and the top ten take roughly 3%. The CDR3 contains 17 residues. Germline CDR1 reads SGDLS; CDR2 reads YYNGEE. J lost 0 bases, V lost 4 bases, and 4 bases had no gene match. The data stem from a study of cytotoxic CD8 clonotypes in ibrutinib-treated CLL. Study results and caveats: Clonality rose at ibrutinib response and fell back toward baseline at progression.

Material: PBMCs, obtained after 12 months of ibrutinib treatment. The source is a human donor with chronic lymphocytic leukemia. The rearrangement joins TRBV9 to TRBJ2-1; 13 nucleotides match TRBD2. CDR3 region: CASSYRTSGSSYNEQFF. CDR3 in DNA: TGTGCCAGCAGCTACCGGACTAGCGGGAGCTCCTACAATGAGCAGTTCTTC.